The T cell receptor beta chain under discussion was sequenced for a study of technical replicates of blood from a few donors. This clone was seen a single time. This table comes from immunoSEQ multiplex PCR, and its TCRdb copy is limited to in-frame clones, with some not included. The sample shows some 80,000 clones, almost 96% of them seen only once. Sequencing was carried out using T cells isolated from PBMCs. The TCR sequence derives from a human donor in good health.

The CDR3 spells CASSVAGGHGYTF. The CDR3 DNA follows: TGTGCCAGCAGCGTAGCTGGCGGCCATGGCTACACCTTC. The genes are TRBV9 and TRBJ1-2; D not certain. Germline V gene lookup returns CDR1 SGDLS and CDR2 YYNGEE. The CDR3 covers 13 residues. Trimming took off 0 bases at V and 6 bases at J, with 9 bases between the two ends.